This T cell receptor (beta chain) comes out of a study of blood T cell repertoires in COVID-19. The overall study: The United States, Italy and Spain were the sources of the acute and convalescent COVID-19 samples. PBMCs, B-cell-depleted T cells, or T cells were the source of the cDNA or gDNA that made up the material.

Per the authors' pipeline: Scientists estimated how many nucleated cells there were by amplifying reference gene primers. Some clones are missing from TCRdb's copy, which holds only in-frame ones; the method was immunoSEQ multiplex PCR. The DNA was the basis for D and trimming; V, J and clone size are from that table. The sample lists over 100,000 clones, roughly 86% occurring once. This CDR3 has 16 residues. The receptor comes from a man aged 35-49 years with acute or convalescent COVID-19. Sequenced sample: peripheral blood. The rearrangement joins TRBV21-1 to TRBJ1-4; the table's D call TRBD1 went unverified against the DNA. TRBV21-1 is shown as a pseudogene. The CDR3 bases are TGTGCCAGCAGCAAAGCCGTGCGACAGCCTAATGAAAAACTGTTTTTT. It specifies CASSKAVRQPNEKLFF.